The 4 T cell receptor beta chains given below trace back to one sample, sequenced in a study of cytomegalovirus exposure and HLA in healthy donors. In the PCR, 60 Vbeta and 13 Jbeta primers were used. The repertoire was sequenced with immunoSEQ multiplex PCR; TCRdb's copy has only in-frame clones and lacks some. The data hold 90,000 to 110,000 clones, with around four fifths observed a single time. Sequencing was done on a sample of PBMCs. Receptors originate from a woman aged 50 to 65 in good health and CMV-seropositive.

The CDR3 DNA reads TGCGCCAGCTCGACAGGGGCCGGGGCAGATACGCAGTATTTT. It yields the protein CASSTGAGADTQYF. The chain is built from TRBV5-1 and TRBJ2-3; 8 nucleotides line up with TRBD1. In germline, CDR1 is SGHRS, CDR2 YFSETQ. The length of the CDR3 is 14 residues. Trimming at V came to 7 bases and at J to 4 bases, leaving 8 bases not matched to a gene. Using reference TRBV5-1 and TRBJ2-3 for the parts outside the CDR3, the full variable domain is KAGVTQTPRYLIKTRGQQVTLSCSPISGHRSVSWYQQTPGQGLQFLFEYFSETQRNKGNFPGRFSGRQFSNSRSEMNVSTLELGDSALYLCASSTGAGADTQYFGPGTRLTVL.

The gene calls are TRBV7-2 and TRBJ2-5; tentative D call: TRBD2 (5 bases). This CDR3 has 15 residues. CDR1 is SGHTA and CDR2 is FQGNSA in the germline V gene. Trimming pared 0 bases from V and 2 bases from J, leaving 10 bases between. The CDR3 region has the DNA TGTGCCAGCAGCTTAGCGTCTCCGGGACAAGAGACCCAGTACTTC. The encoded protein is CASSLASPGQETQYF.

A few counts support this clone. The genes are TRBV7-9 and TRBJ2-7, with TRBD1 identical over 10 bases. Germline values: CDR1 SEHNR, CDR2 FQNEAQ (reference sequence). CDR3 length: 14 amino acids. Trimming removed 4 bases from V and 5 bases from J; junction bases left unmatched: 5. The CDR3 nucleotides read TGTGCCAGCAGCTCGCTAGGGACAGGGGACGAGCAGTACTTC. This codes for CASSSLGTGDEQYF.

DNA for the CDR3: TGTGCCTGTACTAGCGGGAGCTCCTACGAGCAGTACTTC. This sequence encodes CACTSGSSYEQYF. The rearrangement links TRBV28 to TRBJ2-7, with 11 bases aligning to TRBD2. Germline CDR1 and CDR2: MDHEN and SYDVKM. This CDR3 comprises 13 residues. The junction had 3 bases not matched to a gene; V was cut back by 11 bases and J by 0 bases.